The sequence of this T cell receptor (beta chain) was determined in a study of CD8+ T cells in alopecia areata. Points from the study as a whole: For lesional scalp, especially alopecia totalis/universalis, clonality was higher than in normal scalp.

CDR3 length: 14 amino acids. The V gene end was trimmed by 5 bases and the J gene end by 4 bases; junction bases not matched to a gene: 5. Per the germline V gene, CDR1 is SEHNR and CDR2 is FQNEAQ (reference sequence). PBMCs, the starting material, were the source of sorted CD4+ and CD8+ T cells. As regards this clone: As yet, its antigen is unknown.

cDNA reverse transcribed from extracted RNA served as the sequencing template. Profiled with immunoSEQ multiplex PCR; TCRdb holds only in-frame clones, not every one. The sample records 100,000 to 150,000 clones, around 50% being singletons. Sequencing was performed on NKG2D-low CD8+ T cells sorted from blood. The rearrangement joins TRBV7-9 to TRBJ1-5; 7 bases are shared with TRBD1. This TCR came from a human donor with alopecia areata. In DNA, the CDR3 is TGTGCCAGCAGCCTGACAGGGTCTAATCAGCCCCAGCATTTT. It yields the protein CASSLTGSNQPQHF. Full variable domain (missing parts from reference TRBV7-9 and TRBJ1-5): DTGVSQNPRHKITKRGQNVTFRCDPISEHNRLYWYRQTLGQGPEFLTYFQNEAQLEKSRLLSDRFSAERPKGSFSTLEIQRTEQGDSAMYLCASSLTGSNQPQHFGDGTRLSIL.